These 9 T cell receptor beta chains were sequenced from one sample in a study of patients and donors after allogeneic stem cell transplantation. In TCRdb, the RT-PCR reads were re-called with MiXCR into one record per CDR3 protein. In the table there are about 160,000 distinct CDR3 sequences, roughly 31% of which are singletons. The sample comprised blood, either unsorted or a sorted T cell fraction (not recorded which). The receptor set was obtained from a human donor who was either an allogeneic HSCT recipient or a stem cell or donor lymphocyte infusion donor (not recorded which). It is not recorded whose cells these are; they may come from a transplant donor.

This clonotype was recorded only once. The J gene is TRBJ1-5, the V gene TRBV5-6; D unresolved. There are 13 residues in the CDR3. Between the trimmed V and J ends, which lost 1 base and 10 bases, there was a span of 12 bases. In germline, CDR1 is SGHDT, CDR2 YYEEEE. This CDR3 is CASSLYGRGPQHF. CDR3 coding DNA: TGTGCCAGCAGCTTGTATGGTAGAGGACCCCAGCATTTT.

There are many counts of this clonotype. The V gene is TRBV5-1, the J gene TRBJ1-2; 8 bases are a match to TRBD1. Trimming at V came to 7 bases and at J to 1 base, leaving 9 bases not matched to a gene. CDR3 size: 15 residues. Germline CDR1 is SGHRS and CDR2 is YFSETQ. CDR3 protein: CASATGGRVNYGYTF. CDR3 DNA: TGCGCCAGCGCTACAGGGGGAAGGGTTAACTATGGCTACACCTTC.

The chain recombines TRBV20-1 with TRBJ2-3; TRBD2 matches at 10 bases. Germline values: CDR1 DFQATT, CDR2 SNEGSKA (reference sequence). The CDR3 is 15 residues long. V was clipped by 6 bases and J by 1 base; unmatched bases: 7. CDR3: CSAPSGSKGTDTQYF. The CDR3 DNA sequence: TGCAGTGCCCCTAGCGGGAGTAAAGGCACAGATACGCAGTATTTT.

The V call is TRBV20-1, the J call TRBJ2-2, with no clear D. CDR1 is DFQATT, CDR2 SNEGSKA, per germline (reference sequence). V was trimmed by 5 bases and J by 0 bases, leaving 7 bases between them. The CDR3 is made up of 13 amino acids. The CDR3 DNA reads as TGCAGTGCTCCGCAACCGAACACCGGGGAGCTGTTTTTT. Amino acids: CSAPQPNTGELFF.

This clonotype occurred many times. This chain links TRBV7-2 with TRBJ1-6, with unresolved D. The CDR3 spans 14 residues. Trimming cost V 0 bases and J 8 bases, with 8 bases left between them. In germline, CDR1 is SGHTA, CDR2 FQGNSA. In nucleotides, the CDR3 is TGTGCCAGCAGCTTAGCCCTAATGGATTCACCCCTCCACTTT. It translates to CASSLALMDSPLHF.

The gene calls are TRBV20-1 and TRBJ1-5, with D possibly TRBD1 on 5 matching bases. Per the germline V gene, CDR1 is DFQATT and CDR2 is SNEGSKA (reference sequence). With 5 bases removed from V and 0 bases from J, the gap between germline ends came to 14 bases. CDR3 length: 15 residues. The CDR3 protein is CSAGTRGYSNQPQHF. In DNA, the CDR3 is TGCAGTGCTGGGACTCGGGGCTATAGCAATCAGCCCCAGCATTTT.

The chain employs TRBV5-1 and TRBJ2-2, with 11 bases lining up with TRBD2. The CDR3 consists of 16 residues. Germline values: CDR1 SGHRS, CDR2 YFSETQ. Unmatched junction bases numbered 2, after V lost 0 bases and J lost 4 bases. The CDR3 is CASSLVAGGPTGELFF. CDR3 coding DNA: TGCGCCAGCAGCTTGGTAGCGGGAGGGCCCACCGGGGAGCTGTTTTTT.

This clonotype has at least ten counts. V usage is TRBV28 and J usage is TRBJ1-4; 8 positions match TRBD1. V shed 5 bases, J shed 4 bases, and the junction held 9 bases outside the gene matches. This CDR3 contains 16 residues. Germline loops: CDR1 MDHEN, CDR2 SYDVKM. This CDR3 reads CASSPRQGRINEKLFF. CDR3 DNA sequence: TGTGCCAGCAGTCCTCGACAGGGGCGGATTAATGAAAAACTGTTTTTT.

This clonotype appeared many times. The J gene is TRBJ1-5, the V gene TRBV12-3 or TRBV12-4; 8 bases fit TRBD1. This CDR3 spans 14 amino acids. V lost 3 bases and J lost 7; bases outside the gene matches: 5. The CDR3 region has the DNA TGTGCCAGCAGTTTTGGGGGGGACAGGCAGCCCCAGCATTTT. Its translation: CASSFGGDRQPQHF.